The rows below give T cell receptor beta chains drawn from one sample of a study of blood T cell repertoires in COVID-19. Measured with immunoSEQ multiplex PCR; TCRdb has only the in-frame clones, and not every one. The data show over 250,000 clones, nearly 90% seen once. Source material: PBMCs or T cells enriched from blood (not recorded which). The receptors come from a woman in her fifties or sixties who had recovered from COVID-19. The CDR3 runs from the conserved cysteine through the conserved F or W. Fields, in order: CDR3 length, D gene, clone size, J gene, V gene, CDR3 DNA, CDR3 protein. The D gene is left open where the match is weak. Only part of the rows carry a size: once, few, many, or a class if the clone is expanded.

15 TRBD1 - TRBJ1-4 TRBV28 TGTGCCAGCAGGTCCCCCGGGACAGAGAATGAAAAACTGTTTTTT CASRSPGTENEKLFF
18 TRBD1 - TRBJ2-5 TRBV18 TGTGCCAGCTCGCCTATGTACAGGGGCGAACTTGGCGGGGAGACCCAGTACTTC CASSPMYRGELGGETQYF
12 - - TRBJ2-7 TRBV30 TGTGCCCCAATCTCGGGGGAATACGAGCAGTACTTC CAPISGEYEQYF
16 TRBD1 few TRBJ1-6 TRBV5-5 TGTGCCAGCAGCTTGAGCACAGGGGGAGGAGGGTCACCCCTCCACTTT CASSLSTGGGGSPLHF
11 - - TRBJ2-1 TRBV11-3 TGTGCCAGCAGCTACGGGGTAGAGCAGTTCTTC CASSYGVEQFF
13 - - TRBJ1-1 TRBV3-1/TRBV3-2 TGTGCCAGCAGCCAATGGGGAGGCACTGAAGCTTTCTTT CASSQWGGTEAFF
16 - - TRBJ1-4 TRBV18 TGTGCCAGCTCACCGACGCGGGAACCAACTAATGAAAAACTGTTTTTT CASSPTREPTNEKLFF
14 TRBD2 once TRBJ2-7 TRBV3-1/TRBV3-2 TGTGCCAGCAGCCCTATAGCGGGAGTCTACGAGCAGTACTTC CASSPIAGVYEQYF
14 TRBD1 - TRBJ1-1 TRBV5-4 TGTGCCAGCAGGGAACAGGGGGACGGAACTGAAGCTTTCTTT CASREQGDGTEAFF
14 TRBD1 few TRBJ2-7 TRBV15 TGTGCCACCAGCCGAGACAGGGTCGGGTACGAGCAGTACTTC CATSRDRVGYEQYF
12 - - TRBJ2-7 TRBV11-2 TGTGCCAGCAGCCCTTGGGGGGGGGCTAAGTACTTC CASSPWGGAKYF
14 TRBD1 - TRBJ2-5 TRBV2 TGTGCCAGCAGTGAGGACAGGGGTGGTGAGACCCAGTACTTC CASSEDRGGETQYF
17 TRBD2 - TRBJ2-7 TRBV28 TGTGCCAGCAGTTTCTCGACTAGCGGGAGTCTTTACTACGAGCAGTACTTC CASSFSTSGSLYYEQYF
20 - - TRBJ2-5 TRBV28 TGTGCCAGCAGTGGCCACAGGGGACGGACGGGAGGGTCCTCTCAAGAGACCCAGTACTTC CASSGHRGRTGGSSQETQYF
16 - - TRBJ1-2 TRBV18 TGTGCCAGCTCACCAACTCAGGGTTTCGATAACTATGGCTACACCTTC CASSPTQGFDNYGYTF
11 - - TRBJ2-5 TRBV2 TGTGCCAGCAGTGCGAGGGAGACCCAGTACTTC CASSARETQYF
15 - few TRBJ1-6 TRBV4-1 TGCGCCAGCAGCCAAGATTACGGACAGTATTCACCCCTCCACTTT CASSQDYGQYSPLHF
15 - - TRBJ2-5 TRBV24-1 TGTGCCACCAGTGATCCTACCCATCTTTCGGAGACCCAGTACTTC CATSDPTHLSETQYF
15 - - TRBJ2-1 TRBV14 TGTGCCAGCAGCCAAGCACCCCCACGACTCAATGAGCAGTTCTTC CASSQAPPRLNEQFF
16 TRBD1 - TRBJ2-1 TRBV9 TGTGCCAGCAGCGGGATGGGACAGGGACACTACAATGAGCAGTTCTTC CASSGMGQGHYNEQFF
18 TRBD2 once TRBJ2-7 TRBV27 TGTGCCAGCAGTCCATCCCGCCTACTAGCGGGGTTAACCTACGAGCAGTACTTC CASSPSRLLAGLTYEQYF
14 TRBD1 - TRBJ1-6 TRBV6-5 TGTGCCAGCACTGCGGGACAGCATAATTCACCCCTCCACTTT CASTAGQHNSPLHF
13 - - TRBJ2-1 TRBV7-2 TGTGCCAGCAGCTTAGGGTGGCAAAATGAGCAGTTCTTC CASSLGWQNEQFF
15 - - TRBJ2-3 TRBV7-2 TGTGCCAGCAGCCTCGATAATGGATGGAGAGATACGCAGTATTTT CASSLDNGWRDTQYF
16 TRBD1 - TRBJ1-2 TRBV15 TGTGCCACCAGCAGAGATCTGCGACAGGGGGTGGCTGGCTACACCTTC CATSRDLRQGVAGYTF
13 - few TRBJ1-2 TRBV15 TGTGCCACCAGTTCGGACAGCTACTATGGCTACACCTTC CATSSDSYYGYTF
16 TRBD1 - TRBJ2-1 TRBV28 TGTGCCAGCAGCAGAGCGGACAGGGGTTCCTACAATGAGCAGTTCTTC CASSRADRGSYNEQFF
15 TRBD1 - TRBJ2-2 TRBV11-2 TGTGCCAGCAGCTACGGGACAGGGATCTCCGGGGAGCTGTTTTTT CASSYGTGISGELFF
13 - - TRBJ1-5 TRBV6-5 TGTGCCAGCAGCATGGACATCGTACAGCCCCAGCATTTT CASSMDIVQPQHF
14 - - TRBJ1-6 TRBV28 TGTGCCAGCAGTACTACAGCCAGCGGAGTCCCCCTCCACTTT CASSTTASGVPLHF
11 - - TRBJ2-7 TRBV28 TGTGCCAGCAGTCTTATCTACGAGCAGTACTTC CASSLIYEQYF
16 - - TRBJ2-6 TRBV9 TGTGCCAGCAGCGTAGTTGGTGCGCCCGGGGCCAACGTCCTGACTTTC CASSVVGAPGANVLTF
14 - - TRBJ2-1 TRBV4-1 TGCGCCAGCAGCCGTAGCGGCACCTACAATGAGCAGTTCTTC CASSRSGTYNEQFF
16 TRBD2 - TRBJ2-5 TRBV5-1 TGCGCCAGCAGCCCCGCCGCTAGCGGACTTTGGGAGACCCAGTACTTC CASSPAASGLWETQYF
15 - - TRBJ1-5 TRBV9 TGTGCCAGCAGCGGCGGGACGGATGCTATTCAGCCCCAGCATTTT CASSGGTDAIQPQHF
15 - - TRBJ2-6 TRBV30 TGTGCCTGGAGTGCGGGGTTTCCTGGGGCCAACGTCCTGACTTTC CAWSAGFPGANVLTF
13 - - TRBJ2-3 TRBV19 TGTGCCAGTAGTATACAGGTGCAAGATACGCAGTATTTT CASSIQVQDTQYF
18 TRBD2 - TRBJ2-1 TRBV12-5 TGTGCTAGTGGTTTCCTTCGGACTAGCGGGGAATCAGACAATGAGCAGTTCTTC CASGFLRTSGESDNEQFF
15 - - TRBJ1-1 TRBV5-1 TGCGCCAGCAGCTTGAGTTCAGCTCAGGGAACTGAAGCTTTCTTT CASSLSSAQGTEAFF
14 - - TRBJ2-2 TRBV7-3 TGTGCCAGCAGCTTAAGTTTACAGTCTACGGAGCTGTTTTTT CASSLSLQSTELFF
16 TRBD1 - TRBJ1-1 TRBV5-1 TGCGCCAGCAGCTCGAGCATCCAGGGGGCGGATAAAGTGGCTTTCTTT CASSSSIQGADKVAFF
16 TRBD1 - TRBJ2-6 TRBV2 TGTGCCAGCAGTTGGGGACAGTCCTCTGGGGCCAACGTCCTGACTTTC CASSWGQSSGANVLTF
13 - - TRBJ1-5 TRBV5-4 TGTGCCAGCAGTTGGGACACCAATCAGCCCCAGCATTTT CASSWDTNQPQHF
13 - - TRBJ1-1 TRBV10-3 TGTGCCACCGAGGGGACGGGGGTTGGTGAAGCTTTCTTT CATEGTGVGEAFF
13 - - TRBJ2-2 TRBV27 TGTGCCAGCACAGGACAGTCGGACGGGGAGCTGTTTTTT CASTGQSDGELFF
14 - - TRBJ2-5 TRBV2 TGTGCCAGCAGTGGACAGGTAGCAAGGGAGACCCAGTACTTC CASSGQVARETQYF
15 - - TRBJ2-7 TRBV5-6 TGTGCCAGCAGCTTTGGGGGGACTTACTCCTACGAGCAGTACTTC CASSFGGTYSYEQYF
15 - - TRBJ1-6 TRBV10-3 TGTGCCATCAGCCAGCGGGGTAGAACCAATTCACCCCTCCACTTT CAISQRGRTNSPLHF